This TCR beta chain was sequenced for a study of T-cell reconstitution after alpha-beta-depleted transplantation in children. In its sample, this clonotype was seen many times. Unique molecular identifiers were built into the TCRbeta library. Each CDR3 protein is one row after TCRdb ran MiXCR on the PCR reads. This sample has 600,000 to 700,000 distinct CDR3 sequences, with 16% found just once. The germline gives CDR1 MNHNS, CDR2 SASEGT. The V end was cut by 6 bases, the J end by 1 base, with 12 bases between. The CDR3 is made up of 14 amino acids. The sample here was PBMCs from the stem cell graft donor, taken from the stem cell graft. The rearrangement joins TRBV6-1 to TRBJ1-1; D perhaps matches TRBD1 (6 bases). This sequence was found in a human donor who donated a stem cell graft to a child with acute myeloid leukemia. Here the CDR3 reads CASRQGQENTEAFF. The DNA of the CDR3 is TGTGCCAGCAGACAGGGCCAAGAGAACACTGAAGCTTTCTTT.